A single sample is the source of the 30 T cell receptor beta chains below, sequenced in a study of T cell changes during pregnancy in multiple sclerosis. The data were produced by immunoSEQ multiplex PCR, yet TCRdb's version contains in-frame clones alone and is incomplete. This sample yields 100,000 or so clones, of which approximately 94% are seen a single time; 0.9% belongs to the top ten. Source: peripheral blood, taken before pregnancy. Receptors originate from a female donor with multiple sclerosis, enrolled in a pregnancy study.

The chain is built from TRBV6-6 and TRBJ2-2; the match to TRBD2 covers 7 bases. The CDR3 covers 13 residues. After removal of 7 bases from V and 6 bases from J, the junction contained 5 bases not matched to a gene. Germline CDR1 is MNHNY and CDR2 is SVGAGI (reference sequence). This chain's CDR3 is CASTLLAAGELFF. In nucleotides, the CDR3 is TGTGCCAGCACCCTTCTAGCGGCCGGGGAGCTGTTTTTT.

J is TRBJ2-3 and V is TRBV27; 12 bases align to TRBD2. This CDR3 has 15 amino acids. Germline V gives CDR1 MNHEY, CDR2 SMNVEV (reference sequence). V was clipped by 5 bases and J by 2 bases; unmatched bases: 2. CDR3 bases: TGTGCCAGCAGTGGACTAGCGGGAACCACAGATACGCAGTATTTT. This codes for CASSGLAGTTDTQYF.

The chain recombines TRBV6-1 with TRBJ1-1; 9 bases are shared with TRBD1. Trimming removed 6 bases from V and 5 bases from J; junction bases left unmatched: 10. Germline V gene data show CDR1 as MNHNS and CDR2 as SASEGT. The CDR3 extends over 15 amino acids. The CDR3 nucleotides read TGTGCCAGCAGCTACCGGGACAGGGTTAAGACTGAAGCTTTCTTT. This translates into CASSYRDRVKTEAFF.

The chain couples TRBV23-1 to TRBJ2-7; TRBD1 matches at 7 bases. TRBV23-1 is recorded as an ORF, its role being uncertain. CDR3 size: 15 residues. J gave up 3 bases and V 0 bases, and 5 bases lay outside the gene matches. CDR3 in amino acids: CASSQSQDRVYEQYF. Here the CDR3 DNA reads TGCGCCAGCAGTCAATCACAAGACAGGGTCTACGAGCAGTACTTC.

The rearrangement uses TRBV18 and TRBJ1-1; 7 nucleotides match TRBD1. This CDR3 is built from 16 residues. V shed 4 bases, J shed 1 base, and the junction held 9 bases outside the gene matches. The V gene's germline CDR1 is KGHSH and CDR2 LQKENI. The chain's CDR3 is CASSQSRTGRNTEAFF. In DNA, the CDR3 is TGTGCCAGCTCACAGTCTAGGACAGGAAGGAACACTGAAGCTTTCTTT.

This chain connects TRBV27 to TRBJ2-5; maybe TRBD2 (6 bases). V was pared by 5 bases and J by 1 base, with 11 bases between. The CDR3 has 14 amino acids. Germline assignment: CDR1 MNHEY and CDR2 SMNVEV (reference sequence). CDR3 in DNA: TGTGCCAGCAGTCTTATCGGGGGCCAAGAGACCCAGTACTTC. Protein product: CASSLIGGQETQYF.

The CDR3 here is CAWSLSRTVRVEKLFF. The CDR3 bases are TGTGCCTGGAGTCTCTCTCGGACAGTCAGGGTTGAAAAACTGTTTTTT. The gene calls are TRBV30 and TRBJ1-4; a possible D gene is TRBD1 (6 bases). The V end was cut by 2 bases, the J end by 7 bases, with 20 bases between. The CDR3 length is 16 residues. From germline, CDR1 is GTSNPN and CDR2 SVGIG (reference sequence). Full variable domain (rest looked up from reference TRBV30 and TRBJ1-4): SQTIHQWPATLVQPVGSPLSLECTVEGTSNPNLYWYRQAAGRGLQLLFYSVGIGQISSEVPQNLSASRPQDRQFILSSKKLLLSDSGFYLCAWSLSRTVRVEKLFFGSGTQLSVL.

A note on this clone: Other DNA sequences within the sample encode an identical CDR3. The V call is TRBV19, the J call TRBJ1-1; D perhaps matches TRBD1 (5 bases). Germline assignment: CDR1 LNHDA and CDR2 SQIVND (reference sequence). There are 12 residues in the CDR3. The ends were cut back, 2 bases at V and 8 bases at J, with 9 bases in the middle. The CDR3 spells CASSIRGGEAFF. The CDR3 bases are TGTGCCAGTAGTATAAGGGGAGGCGAAGCTTTCTTT.

This chain connects TRBV11-1 to TRBJ2-7; 8 nucleotides line up with TRBD1. Germline CDR1 SGHAT, CDR2 FQDESV (reference sequence). The CDR3 has 15 residues. The junction had 5 bases not matched to a gene; V was cut back by 1 base and J by 3 bases. In DNA, the CDR3 is TGTGCCAGCAGCTTAGACAGGGGGAAATTCTACGAGCAGTACTTC. Translated, it gives CASSLDRGKFYEQYF.

The V gene is TRBV9, the J gene TRBJ2-1; TRBD1 matches 10 bases. This CDR3 has 16 residues. Per the germline V gene, CDR1 is SGDLS and CDR2 is YYNGEE. Unmatched junction bases numbered 8, after V lost 4 bases and J lost 4 bases. CDR3 nucleotides: TGTGCCAGCAGCACCTCATCGGGACAGGGGTACAATGAGCAGTTCTTC. Translation: CASSTSSGQGYNEQFF.

The gene calls are TRBV14 and TRBJ1-1; no clear D gene. The CDR3 consists of 15 residues. Germline V gene lookup returns CDR1 SGHDN and CDR2 FVKESK. Trimming removed 4 bases from V and 4 bases from J, with 16 bases in between. This chain's CDR3 is CASSPLRLLSTEAFF. CDR3 DNA: TGTGCCAGCAGCCCCCTTCGCCTGTTGAGCACTGAAGCTTTCTTT.

The chain links TRBV19 to TRBJ2-2; D ambiguous. Germline V gene lookup returns CDR1 LNHDA and CDR2 SQIVND (reference sequence). CDR3 length equals 14 residues. V lost 1 base and J lost 4, with 7 bases in between. CDR3 sequence: CASSIGHLTGELFF. CDR3 in DNA: TGTGCCAGTAGTATAGGACACCTCACCGGGGAGCTGTTTTTT.

The chain combines TRBV25-1 with TRBJ1-1; TRBD1 matches 8 bases. This CDR3 is built from 13 residues. With V trimmed by 7 bases and J by 4 bases, 5 bases remained unmatched. CDR1 and CDR2 (germline): MGHDK, SYGVNS. The CDR3 sequence is CASIGQGATEAFF. Here the CDR3 DNA reads TGTGCCAGCATCGGACAGGGTGCCACTGAAGCTTTCTTT.

The sample holds one count of this clone. The chain carries TRBV27 and TRBJ2-1; TRBD2 agrees at 11 bases. The junction had 9 bases not matched to a gene; V was cut back by 5 bases and J by 6 bases. CDR1 and CDR2 (germline): MNHEY, SMNVEV (reference sequence). CDR3 size: 16 residues. The CDR3, as DNA: TGTGCCAGCAGTCCCTTTACTAGCGGGAGAGGCAATGAGCAGTTCTTC. This gives the protein CASSPFTSGRGNEQFF.

This chain uses TRBV7-7 with TRBJ2-1; the D is unclear. V lost 5 bases, J lost 8 bases, and 16 bases lay in between. Germline V gene data show CDR1 as SSHAT and CDR2 as FNYEAQ (reference sequence). This CDR3 has 14 amino acids. The CDR3 sequence is CASSKTNYNDEQFF. The CDR3 region has the DNA TGTGCCAGCAGCAAAACTAACTACAATGATGAGCAGTTCTTC.

The CDR3 loop is CASSKTVDNEKLFF. DNA for the CDR3: TGTGCCAGCAGCAAGACAGTGGATAATGAAAAACTGTTTTTT. The genes are TRBV27 and TRBJ1-4, with D possibly matching TRBD1 (5 bases). The CDR3 covers 14 residues. The germline V and J ends were trimmed by 6 bases and 4 bases, with 12 bases remaining between them. Germline-derived CDR1 and CDR2 are MNHEY and SMNVEV (reference sequence).

The chain carries TRBV4-2 and TRBJ1-1; 9 bases fit TRBD1. Germline CDR1 and CDR2: LGHNA and YNFKEQ. CDR3 length equals 16 residues. V lost 4 bases to trimming and J lost 5 bases; unmatched junction nucleotides: 11. The CDR3 loop is CASSLIAGTGRTEAFF. DNA for the CDR3: TGTGCCAGCAGCCTTATAGCCGGGACAGGGCGAACTGAAGCTTTCTTT.

This chain uses TRBV7-6 with TRBJ1-1; D is unclear. The germline CDR1 and CDR2 sequences are SGHVS and FNYEAQ. The CDR3 length is 13 residues. V was trimmed by 2 bases and J by 1 base, leaving 5 bases between them. This CDR3 is CASSLTRNTEAFF. The CDR3 DNA follows: TGTGCCAGCAGCTTAACCAGGAACACTGAAGCTTTCTTT.

This clone was picked up one time. The chain recombines TRBV19 with TRBJ1-5; D remains unclear. With 8 bases removed from V and 2 bases from J, the gap between germline ends came to 10 bases. The CDR3 consists of 13 residues. Per the germline V gene, CDR1 is LNHDA and CDR2 is SQIVND (reference sequence). The CDR3 reads CASYQEGNQPQHF. The CDR3, as DNA: TGTGCCAGTTATCAGGAAGGCAATCAGCCCCAGCATTTT.

The V call is TRBV1, the J call TRBJ1-2; TRBD1 is taken as the D call from the table, unchecked against the DNA. TRBV1 represents a pseudogene. The CDR3 loop spans 14 amino acids. The CDR3 loop reads CTSSQPGEGGGYTF. The CDR3 nucleotides are TGCACCAGCAGCCAACCAGGGGAAGGAGGTGGCTACACCTTC.

This rearrangement joins TRBV18 to TRBJ2-5; TRBD1 is a possible D gene (6 bases). The V end was cut by 0 bases, the J end by 5 bases, with 13 bases between. The germline V gene encodes CDR1 KGHSH and CDR2 LQKENI. This CDR3 spans 15 amino acids. CDR3 sequence: CASSPPGGRGETQYF. CDR3 sequence (DNA): TGTGCCAGCTCACCACCGGGTGGAAGGGGGGAGACCCAGTACTTC.

This chain joins TRBV5-8 and TRBJ1-1, with 8 nucleotides matching TRBD1. CDR3 size: 13 residues. The V gene's germline CDR1 is SGHTS and CDR2 YDEGEE. The V and J ends lost 2 bases and 4 bases, in that order; junction bases with no gene match: 1. The CDR3 DNA sequence: TGTGCCAGCAGCTTTACAGGGGGCACTGAAGCTTTCTTT. Translating gives CASSFTGGTEAFF.

The chain joins TRBV2 to TRBJ1-1; 9 nucleotides line up with TRBD1. The CDR3 consists of 15 residues. Germline V gene sequence: CDR1 SNHLY, CDR2 FYNNEI. With V trimmed by 6 bases and J by 7 bases, 12 bases remained unmatched. CDR3 bases: TGTGCCAGCAGGGAAACGTGGGGGACAGGGAGTGAAGCTTTCTTT. This translates into CASRETWGTGSEAFF.

A single count supports this clone. V usage is TRBV28 and J usage is TRBJ2-1; 7 nucleotides align to TRBD2. The CDR3 has 18 amino acids. CDR1 and CDR2 (germline): MDHEN, SYDVKM. The V segment lost 4 bases and the J segment 3 bases; nucleotides outside the gene matches: 15. This CDR3 is CASSSPVLKRDYYNEQFF. CDR3 coding DNA: TGTGCCAGCAGTTCACCCGTCCTCAAGCGGGACTACTACAATGAGCAGTTCTTC.

V is TRBV9 and J is TRBJ2-3; TRBD2 aligns across 10 bases. The ends lost 3 bases at V and 0 bases at J; junction bases unmatched: 10. CDR1 SGDLS and CDR2 YYNGEE come from the germline V gene. The CDR3 spans 18 residues. The CDR3 DNA reads as TGTGCCAGCAGCGGGGGACTAGCGAGGCCCTCTAGCACAGATACGCAGTATTTT. This translates into CASSGGLARPSSTDTQYF. The variable domain in full, with the rest retrieved from reference TRBV9 and TRBJ2-3, is DSGVTQTPKHLITATGQRVTLRCSPRSGDLSVYWYQQSLDQGLQFLIQYYNGEERAKGNILERFSAQQFPDLHSELNLSSLELGDSALYFCASSGGLARPSSTDTQYFGPGTRLTVL.

The chain is built from TRBV29-1 and TRBJ2-3, with D perhaps TRBD2 (5 bases). CDR3 length equals 15 residues. V dropped 4 bases and J dropped 1 base, with 15 bases sitting between them. Germline V lookup: CDR1 SQVTM, CDR2 ANQGSEA. The CDR3 loop is CSVGADWERTDTQYF. CDR3 nucleotides: TGCAGCGTTGGGGCGGATTGGGAGCGCACAGATACGCAGTATTTT.

This chain joins TRBV30 and TRBJ1-3, with TRBD1 as a possible D gene (5 bases). Per germline, CDR1 GTSNPN and CDR2 SVGIG (reference sequence). The CDR3 covers 13 residues. The V end lost 8 bases, the J end lost 0 bases, and 11 bases lay between the germline ends. CDR3 region: CAKDSSSGNTIYF. DNA for the CDR3: TGTGCCAAAGACAGCTCCTCTGGAAACACCATATATTTT.

The V call is TRBV7-8, the J call TRBJ2-1; 9 bases line up with TRBD2. V lost 5 bases, J lost 4 bases, and 9 bases stayed unmatched. The CDR3 is 16 residues long. Germline CDR1 is SGHVS and CDR2 is FQNEAQ. The DNA of the CDR3 is TGTGCCAGCAGCCCTGAGCGGGCGGGAGGGTACAATGAGCAGTTCTTC. As protein: CASSPERAGGYNEQFF.

The chain uses TRBV7-9 and TRBJ2-7, with 12 positions matching TRBD2. J was trimmed by 2 bases and V by 5 bases; bases with no gene match: 7. The CDR3 extends over 16 amino acids. The germline V gene has CDR1 SEHNR and CDR2 FQNEAQ (reference sequence). CDR3 protein: CASSRPGLAGAYEQYF. The CDR3 nucleotides read TGTGCCAGCAGCAGACCGGGACTAGCGGGTGCCTACGAGCAGTACTTC.

This clone has only one observation. The DNA of the CDR3 is TGTGCCAGCAGCCCACCCGACAGACCCTACGAGCAGTACTTC. Amino acids: CASSPPDRPYEQYF. The rearrangement uses TRBV7-9 and TRBJ2-7; possibly TRBD1 for D (5 bases). Germline CDR1 and CDR2: SEHNR and FQNEAQ (reference sequence). Trimming stripped 5 bases from V and 2 bases from J, with 13 bases between. This CDR3 region has 14 residues.